Sequencing of this T cell receptor (beta chain) was carried out in a study of blood T cell repertoires in COVID-19. This CDR3 has 17 amino acids. The germline V gene has CDR1 SGHTA and CDR2 FQGNSA. Deletions cut 5 bases from V and 0 bases from J, with 17 bases between. The method was immunoSEQ multiplex PCR; TCRdb's version includes in-frame clones alone and lacks a portion of them. This table holds 200,000 to 300,000 clones, about 89% found once. The clonotype was recovered from a man in his forties who had recovered from COVID-19. The chain carries TRBV7-2 and TRBJ2-4; D is perhaps TRBD1 (6 bases). Sequencing was performed on peripheral blood. CDR3 in amino acids: CASSHRDTNLAKNIQYF. CDR3 DNA: TGTGCCAGCAGCCACCGGGACACCAACTTAGCCAAAAACATTCAGTACTTC.